The source of this TCR beta chain is a study of T cell responses to AZD1222 COVID-19 vaccine. Worth noting for this clone: The antigen remains undetermined. The same CDR3 arises from other DNA sequences in this sample as well.

In germline, CDR1 is MNHEY, CDR2 SVGAGI. This CDR3 has 13 amino acids. V was clipped by 2 bases and J by 4 bases, with 8 bases between them. Generated by immunoSEQ multiplex PCR, the TCRdb table keeps only in-frame clones and is missing some. The table shows 120,000 or so clones, with roughly 84% occurring only once. General study results and limits: The study identified only six AZD1222 recipients as seropositive at baseline.

This receptor was obtained from an adult in good health. The rearrangement uses TRBV6-5 and TRBJ1-1; unclear D gene. The sequences come from peripheral blood, collected on day 0 of AZD1222 vaccination. CDR3 sequence reads: CASSYVRGTEAFF. CDR3 coding DNA: TGTGCCAGCAGTTACGTTCGCGGCACTGAAGCTTTCTTT.